A selection of T cell receptor beta chains follows, all from one sample in a study of T cell responses to AZD1222 COVID-19 vaccine. Data came from immunoSEQ multiplex PCR; TCRdb stores just in-frame clones and leaves some out. Of around 130,000 clones detected, 94% appear once; the ten largest clones hold around 6.6%. The sample here was peripheral blood, taken on day 0 of AZD1222 vaccination. These receptors were obtained from an adult in good health. CDR3s include the opening cysteine and the closing phenylalanine or tryptophan. D genes are given only for firm matches. Clone size is stated in some rows and not others, as once, few, many or a class when expanded.

TRBV2,.,12,.,TRBJ2-3,CASSGSIDTQYF,TGTGCCAGCAGTGGGTCGATAGATACGCAGTATTTT
TRBV11-3,.,18,TRBD2,TRBJ2-3,CASSQGLAGGPGTDTQYF,TGTGCCAGCAGCCAGGGACTAGCGGGAGGGCCCGGGACAGATACGCAGTATTTT
TRBV5-1,once,16,.,TRBJ1-3,CASSLVGGGSGNTIYF,TGCGCCAGCAGCTTGGTCGGAGGCGGCTCTGGAAACACCATATATTTT
TRBV11-2,once,12,.,TRBJ2-7,CASSSAAYEQYF,TGTGCCAGCAGCTCGGCTGCCTACGAGCAGTACTTC
TRBV5-1,.,15,TRBD1,TRBJ2-1,CASTDPGQVFYEQFF,TGCGCCAGCACAGATCCGGGACAGGTTTTCTATGAGCAGTTCTTC
TRBV20-1,.,16,TRBD1,TRBJ2-7,CSASIEGTVMAYEQYF,TGCAGTGCTAGTATCGAGGGGACAGTTATGGCCTACGAGCAGTACTTC
TRBV30,.,15,.,TRBJ1-2,CAWFQSGTGPSGYTF,TGTGCCTGGTTCCAGTCCGGGACGGGGCCTTCAGGCTACACCTTC
TRBV28,.,15,TRBD2,TRBJ2-7,CASSVVSGNSYEQYF,TGTGCCAGCAGTGTCGTAAGCGGGAACTCCTACGAGCAGTACTTC
TRBV4-3,.,15,TRBD1,TRBJ1-1,CASSLSTGIFSEAFF,TGCGCCAGCAGCTTATCGACAGGGATCTTCTCTGAAGCTTTCTTT
TRBV13,.,13,TRBD1,TRBJ1-2,CASSLQGGNGYTF,TGTGCCAGCAGCTTACAGGGGGGGAATGGCTACACCTTC
TRBV6-5,.,15,.,TRBJ2-4,CASRQGGSGKNIQYF,TGTGCCAGCAGGCAAGGGGGGTCTGGCAAAAACATTCAGTACTTC
TRBV7-2,.,17,TRBD2,TRBJ2-2,CASSLNPAGGPTGELFF,TGTGCCAGCAGCTTAAATCCAGCGGGAGGGCCTACCGGGGAGCTGTTTTTT
TRBV15,.,15,.,TRBJ1-2,CATSREKGVPYGYTF,TGTGCCACCAGCAGAGAGAAGGGGGTCCCCTATGGCTACACCTTC
TRBV11-2,.,15,TRBD2,TRBJ2-3,CASSRTSGSLDTQYF,TGTGCCAGCAGCCGGACTAGCGGGAGCTTGGATACGCAGTATTTT
TRBV10-3,.,12,.,TRBJ1-2,CAISESGYGYTF,TGTGCCATCAGTGAGTCAGGCTATGGCTACACCTTC
TRBV6-5,.,15,.,TRBJ2-1,CASSYDRPPDNEQFF,TGTGCCAGCAGTTACGATCGGCCCCCGGATAATGAGCAGTTCTTC
TRBV24-1,.,15,TRBD1,TRBJ2-1,CATRGTGGEGYEQFF,TGTGCCACCAGGGGCACAGGGGGCGAGGGCTATGAGCAGTTCTTC
TRBV5-1,.,13,.,TRBJ2-3,CASSLAFTDTQYF,TGCGCCAGCAGCTTGGCCTTCACAGATACGCAGTATTTT
TRBV5-5,.,15,TRBD2,TRBJ2-3,CASSPQLAGADTQYF,TGTGCCAGCAGCCCGCAACTAGCGGGAGCAGATACGCAGTATTTT
TRBV9,.,15,TRBD1,TRBJ1-2,CASSARTGHTYGYTF,TGTGCCAGCAGCGCCCGGACAGGACATACTTATGGCTACACCTTC
TRBV4-2,.,14,.,TRBJ2-3,CASSQDNPTDTQYF,TGTGCCAGCAGCCAAGATAATCCCACAGATACGCAGTATTTT
TRBV10-2,.,13,.,TRBJ1-5,CASSVGENQPQHF,TGCGCCAGCAGTGTAGGGGAAAATCAGCCCCAGCATTTT
TRBV6-5,once,14,.,TRBJ1-4,CATKDGGWDEKLFF,TGTGCCACAAAAGATGGGGGGTGGGATGAAAAACTGTTTTTT
TRBV25-1,once,17,TRBD2,TRBJ2-1,CASSEPPGLADYNEQFF,TGTGCCAGCAGTGAACCCCCGGGACTAGCGGACTACAATGAGCAGTTCTTC
TRBV7-9,.,16,TRBD2,TRBJ2-1,CASSSRTSGRGNEQFF,TGTGCCAGCAGCTCTCGGACTAGCGGGAGGGGAAATGAGCAGTTCTTC
TRBV6-5,.,13,.,TRBJ1-4,CASSYSPNEKLFF,TGTGCCAGCAGTTACAGTCCTAATGAAAAACTGTTTTTT
TRBV9,.,16,TRBD2,TRBJ2-2,CASSVAAGVNTGELFF,TGTGCCAGCAGCGTAGCGGCGGGAGTAAACACCGGGGAGCTGTTTTTT
TRBV5-6,.,17,.,TRBJ1-2,CASSRTPIRGVNYGYTF,TGTGCCAGCAGCCGTACCCCCATTAGAGGGGTCAACTATGGCTACACCTTC
TRBV6-5,.,12,.,TRBJ2-3,CASRDNTDTQYF,TGTGCCAGCCGGGACAACACAGATACGCAGTATTTT
TRBV4-3,.,13,.,TRBJ1-2,CASSQTQGYGYTF,TGCGCCAGCAGCCAAACACAGGGTTATGGCTACACCTTC
TRBV2,.,14,TRBD2,TRBJ2-3,CASSGTSVTDTQYF,TGTGCCAGCAGCGGGACTAGCGTCACAGATACGCAGTATTTT
TRBV7-9,.,15,.,TRBJ1-1,CASSLAAKMGTEAFF,TGTGCCAGCAGCCTAGCGGCGAAAATGGGCACTGAAGCTTTCTTT
TRBV6-5,.,13,.,TRBJ1-6,CASKKLPGSPLHF,TGTGCCAGCAAGAAGTTACCGGGTTCACCCCTCCACTTT
TRBV5-5,.,14,.,TRBJ1-2,CASSLSGANYGYTF,TGTGCCAGCAGCTTGTCCGGGGCTAACTATGGCTACACCTTC
TRBV12-3/TRBV12-4,once,12,.,TRBJ2-1,CASSLRYNEQFF,TGTGCCAGCAGTTTACGGTACAATGAGCAGTTCTTC
TRBV9,.,14,.,TRBJ2-5,CASSPSLAGETQYF,TGTGCCAGCAGCCCCAGTCTGGCTGGGGAGACCCAGTACTTC
TRBV6-5,.,11,.,TRBJ1-1,CASSSGTEAFF,TGTGCCAGCAGTTCGGGCACTGAAGCTTTCTTT
TRBV4-1,.,12,.,TRBJ1-2,CASSQDGRGYTF,TGCGCCAGCAGCCAAGACGGGAGGGGCTACACCTTC
TRBV5-4,.,14,.,TRBJ2-7,CASSFGRSYYEQYF,TGTGCCAGCAGCTTCGGTCGGTCGTACTACGAGCAGTACTTC
TRBV1,.,17,.,TRBJ2-3,CTSSRPSAGESTDTQYF,TGCACCAGCAGCCGACCGTCAGCGGGAGAAAGCACAGATACGCAGTATTTT
TRBV18,.,16,TRBD1,TRBJ1-5,CASSEGQGLGNQPQHF,TGTGCCAGCTCCGAGGGACAGGGTTTGGGCAATCAGCCCCAGCATTTT
TRBV29-1,.,13,.,TRBJ1-2,CSVVWAANYGYTF,TGCAGCGTTGTTTGGGCAGCCAACTATGGCTACACCTTC
TRBV15,.,14,.,TRBJ2-3,CATSRGLLTDTQYF,TGTGCCACCAGCAGAGGTCTACTCACAGATACGCAGTATTTT
TRBV14,.,13,.,TRBJ1-1,CASSQDLFKGAFF,TGTGCCAGCAGCCAAGATCTCTTTAAGGGAGCTTTCTTT
TRBV12-3/TRBV12-4,.,11,TRBD1,TRBJ2-1,CASRGQGAMFF,TGTGCCAGCAGAGGACAGGGGGCGATGTTCTTC
TRBV12-3/TRBV12-4,.,12,TRBD1,TRBJ1-5,CASRQGGQPQHF,TGTGCCAGCAGACAGGGGGGGCAGCCCCAGCATTTT